This T cell receptor (beta chain) was sequenced during a study of blood T cell repertoires in COVID-19 (TCRdb year 2020). About the study as a whole: Samples covering the acute and convalescent phases of COVID-19 were provided by collaborators in the United States, Italy and Spain. The repertoires were released in a freely available public database intended as a resource for research on the immune response to SARS-CoV-2. Deeply sampled blood TCRbeta repertoires from subjects exposed to, actively infected with, or recovered from COVID-19 were included in the dataset. The sample metadata nearly always contained a de-identified subject ID, COVID-19 status, age in years and sex. The material from the prospective study consisted of cDNA or gDNA derived from T cells, B-cell-depleted T cells, or PBMCs. Where available, HLA class I and class II types were obtained from metadata supplied by the sample provider rather than from assay-based typing. The samples were drawn from the first 160 participants of the ongoing ImmuneRACE study and from 950 to 1,500 subjects provided by 6 global collaborators. Broader findings and caveats from the paper: The quantity of clinical and demographic metadata differed by source and by participant and was supplied without curation.

TCRbeta CDR3 regions were amplified from genomic DNA by means of the immunoSEQ Assay, a bias-controlled multiplex PCR. In the authors' own workflow: The number of nucleated cells in each sample was estimated from the amplification of reference gene primers within the assay. Sequence reads were collapsed and filtered to measure the absolute abundance of every unique TCRbeta CDR3 rearrangement. For each sample, productive Simpson clonality was calculated as the square root of Simpson's diversity index over productive rearrangements. As stored in TCRdb, this immuneACCESS dataset retains in-frame rearrangements with V and J assigned. A fraction of the clones does not appear; measured against another copy, unresolved V genes explain less than half of the discrepancy, and the remainder lacks a known reason. V and J calls plus clone size are reproduced from that table; the DNA served to infer D and trimming. This sample lists over 35,000 clones; 69% were detected once. In total, the top ten clones hold 6.2% of the sample.

Whole blood was collected in K2EDTA tubes by collaborating institutions according to the institutions' own protocols. For TCRbeta analysis, collaborators shipped samples in one of three forms: frozen whole blood, isolated PBMCs, or DNA extracted from either of those sample types. On this clone: What antigen it recognizes has not been identified. No base quality values were provided; no much bigger clone lies one nucleotide off.

V loses 0 bases at its end and J loses 14 bases; junction bases beyond the gene matches: 10. CDR1 and CDR2 are read off the germline V gene as SGDLS and YYNGEE. The CDR3 starts with the cysteine, ends with the phenylalanine, and has 13 residues. Only the CDR3 portion is preserved as DNA: 39 bases, with reading frame beginning at the first base. Rearrangement joined TRBV9 to TRBJ1-2; TRBD1 agrees with 7 junctional bases. The material sequenced was peripheral blood. The TCR sequence derives from a man of 80 years or more with acute or convalescent COVID-19. The CDR3 protein: CASSVDRDSPFTF. The DNA sequence is TGTGCCAGCAGCGTAGATAGGGACAGCCCTTTTACCTTC.